This T cell receptor beta chain originates from a study of post-analysis software for immune sequencing data. General observations from the study: Patients carried a handful of TRBV segments more frequently than controls did, and TRBV5-6, TRBV5-1 and TRBV20-1 were among them.

The TCR beta cDNA libraries carried unique molecular identifiers. TCRdb analysed the PCR reads with MiXCR anew, one entry per CDR3 protein. The sample gives about 400,000 distinct CDR3 sequences, less than 40% of which show up once; over 10% is in the top ten. Germline V gene sequence: CDR1 SEHNR, CDR2 FQNEAQ (reference sequence). CDR3 length: 16 amino acids. V was pared by 4 bases and J by 9 bases, with 11 bases of the junction left unmatched. A note on this clonotype: Its specificity is unknown.

Sequencing was carried out using blood. V usage is TRBV7-9 and J usage is TRBJ2-1; 11 nucleotides match TRBD2. The TCR comes from a girl between 5 and 17 years old with multiple sclerosis. CDR3 in amino acids: CASSSYSGGAVREQFF. CDR3 bases: TGTGCCAGCAGCTCATATAGCGGGGGGGCCGTTCGTGAGCAGTTCTTC.